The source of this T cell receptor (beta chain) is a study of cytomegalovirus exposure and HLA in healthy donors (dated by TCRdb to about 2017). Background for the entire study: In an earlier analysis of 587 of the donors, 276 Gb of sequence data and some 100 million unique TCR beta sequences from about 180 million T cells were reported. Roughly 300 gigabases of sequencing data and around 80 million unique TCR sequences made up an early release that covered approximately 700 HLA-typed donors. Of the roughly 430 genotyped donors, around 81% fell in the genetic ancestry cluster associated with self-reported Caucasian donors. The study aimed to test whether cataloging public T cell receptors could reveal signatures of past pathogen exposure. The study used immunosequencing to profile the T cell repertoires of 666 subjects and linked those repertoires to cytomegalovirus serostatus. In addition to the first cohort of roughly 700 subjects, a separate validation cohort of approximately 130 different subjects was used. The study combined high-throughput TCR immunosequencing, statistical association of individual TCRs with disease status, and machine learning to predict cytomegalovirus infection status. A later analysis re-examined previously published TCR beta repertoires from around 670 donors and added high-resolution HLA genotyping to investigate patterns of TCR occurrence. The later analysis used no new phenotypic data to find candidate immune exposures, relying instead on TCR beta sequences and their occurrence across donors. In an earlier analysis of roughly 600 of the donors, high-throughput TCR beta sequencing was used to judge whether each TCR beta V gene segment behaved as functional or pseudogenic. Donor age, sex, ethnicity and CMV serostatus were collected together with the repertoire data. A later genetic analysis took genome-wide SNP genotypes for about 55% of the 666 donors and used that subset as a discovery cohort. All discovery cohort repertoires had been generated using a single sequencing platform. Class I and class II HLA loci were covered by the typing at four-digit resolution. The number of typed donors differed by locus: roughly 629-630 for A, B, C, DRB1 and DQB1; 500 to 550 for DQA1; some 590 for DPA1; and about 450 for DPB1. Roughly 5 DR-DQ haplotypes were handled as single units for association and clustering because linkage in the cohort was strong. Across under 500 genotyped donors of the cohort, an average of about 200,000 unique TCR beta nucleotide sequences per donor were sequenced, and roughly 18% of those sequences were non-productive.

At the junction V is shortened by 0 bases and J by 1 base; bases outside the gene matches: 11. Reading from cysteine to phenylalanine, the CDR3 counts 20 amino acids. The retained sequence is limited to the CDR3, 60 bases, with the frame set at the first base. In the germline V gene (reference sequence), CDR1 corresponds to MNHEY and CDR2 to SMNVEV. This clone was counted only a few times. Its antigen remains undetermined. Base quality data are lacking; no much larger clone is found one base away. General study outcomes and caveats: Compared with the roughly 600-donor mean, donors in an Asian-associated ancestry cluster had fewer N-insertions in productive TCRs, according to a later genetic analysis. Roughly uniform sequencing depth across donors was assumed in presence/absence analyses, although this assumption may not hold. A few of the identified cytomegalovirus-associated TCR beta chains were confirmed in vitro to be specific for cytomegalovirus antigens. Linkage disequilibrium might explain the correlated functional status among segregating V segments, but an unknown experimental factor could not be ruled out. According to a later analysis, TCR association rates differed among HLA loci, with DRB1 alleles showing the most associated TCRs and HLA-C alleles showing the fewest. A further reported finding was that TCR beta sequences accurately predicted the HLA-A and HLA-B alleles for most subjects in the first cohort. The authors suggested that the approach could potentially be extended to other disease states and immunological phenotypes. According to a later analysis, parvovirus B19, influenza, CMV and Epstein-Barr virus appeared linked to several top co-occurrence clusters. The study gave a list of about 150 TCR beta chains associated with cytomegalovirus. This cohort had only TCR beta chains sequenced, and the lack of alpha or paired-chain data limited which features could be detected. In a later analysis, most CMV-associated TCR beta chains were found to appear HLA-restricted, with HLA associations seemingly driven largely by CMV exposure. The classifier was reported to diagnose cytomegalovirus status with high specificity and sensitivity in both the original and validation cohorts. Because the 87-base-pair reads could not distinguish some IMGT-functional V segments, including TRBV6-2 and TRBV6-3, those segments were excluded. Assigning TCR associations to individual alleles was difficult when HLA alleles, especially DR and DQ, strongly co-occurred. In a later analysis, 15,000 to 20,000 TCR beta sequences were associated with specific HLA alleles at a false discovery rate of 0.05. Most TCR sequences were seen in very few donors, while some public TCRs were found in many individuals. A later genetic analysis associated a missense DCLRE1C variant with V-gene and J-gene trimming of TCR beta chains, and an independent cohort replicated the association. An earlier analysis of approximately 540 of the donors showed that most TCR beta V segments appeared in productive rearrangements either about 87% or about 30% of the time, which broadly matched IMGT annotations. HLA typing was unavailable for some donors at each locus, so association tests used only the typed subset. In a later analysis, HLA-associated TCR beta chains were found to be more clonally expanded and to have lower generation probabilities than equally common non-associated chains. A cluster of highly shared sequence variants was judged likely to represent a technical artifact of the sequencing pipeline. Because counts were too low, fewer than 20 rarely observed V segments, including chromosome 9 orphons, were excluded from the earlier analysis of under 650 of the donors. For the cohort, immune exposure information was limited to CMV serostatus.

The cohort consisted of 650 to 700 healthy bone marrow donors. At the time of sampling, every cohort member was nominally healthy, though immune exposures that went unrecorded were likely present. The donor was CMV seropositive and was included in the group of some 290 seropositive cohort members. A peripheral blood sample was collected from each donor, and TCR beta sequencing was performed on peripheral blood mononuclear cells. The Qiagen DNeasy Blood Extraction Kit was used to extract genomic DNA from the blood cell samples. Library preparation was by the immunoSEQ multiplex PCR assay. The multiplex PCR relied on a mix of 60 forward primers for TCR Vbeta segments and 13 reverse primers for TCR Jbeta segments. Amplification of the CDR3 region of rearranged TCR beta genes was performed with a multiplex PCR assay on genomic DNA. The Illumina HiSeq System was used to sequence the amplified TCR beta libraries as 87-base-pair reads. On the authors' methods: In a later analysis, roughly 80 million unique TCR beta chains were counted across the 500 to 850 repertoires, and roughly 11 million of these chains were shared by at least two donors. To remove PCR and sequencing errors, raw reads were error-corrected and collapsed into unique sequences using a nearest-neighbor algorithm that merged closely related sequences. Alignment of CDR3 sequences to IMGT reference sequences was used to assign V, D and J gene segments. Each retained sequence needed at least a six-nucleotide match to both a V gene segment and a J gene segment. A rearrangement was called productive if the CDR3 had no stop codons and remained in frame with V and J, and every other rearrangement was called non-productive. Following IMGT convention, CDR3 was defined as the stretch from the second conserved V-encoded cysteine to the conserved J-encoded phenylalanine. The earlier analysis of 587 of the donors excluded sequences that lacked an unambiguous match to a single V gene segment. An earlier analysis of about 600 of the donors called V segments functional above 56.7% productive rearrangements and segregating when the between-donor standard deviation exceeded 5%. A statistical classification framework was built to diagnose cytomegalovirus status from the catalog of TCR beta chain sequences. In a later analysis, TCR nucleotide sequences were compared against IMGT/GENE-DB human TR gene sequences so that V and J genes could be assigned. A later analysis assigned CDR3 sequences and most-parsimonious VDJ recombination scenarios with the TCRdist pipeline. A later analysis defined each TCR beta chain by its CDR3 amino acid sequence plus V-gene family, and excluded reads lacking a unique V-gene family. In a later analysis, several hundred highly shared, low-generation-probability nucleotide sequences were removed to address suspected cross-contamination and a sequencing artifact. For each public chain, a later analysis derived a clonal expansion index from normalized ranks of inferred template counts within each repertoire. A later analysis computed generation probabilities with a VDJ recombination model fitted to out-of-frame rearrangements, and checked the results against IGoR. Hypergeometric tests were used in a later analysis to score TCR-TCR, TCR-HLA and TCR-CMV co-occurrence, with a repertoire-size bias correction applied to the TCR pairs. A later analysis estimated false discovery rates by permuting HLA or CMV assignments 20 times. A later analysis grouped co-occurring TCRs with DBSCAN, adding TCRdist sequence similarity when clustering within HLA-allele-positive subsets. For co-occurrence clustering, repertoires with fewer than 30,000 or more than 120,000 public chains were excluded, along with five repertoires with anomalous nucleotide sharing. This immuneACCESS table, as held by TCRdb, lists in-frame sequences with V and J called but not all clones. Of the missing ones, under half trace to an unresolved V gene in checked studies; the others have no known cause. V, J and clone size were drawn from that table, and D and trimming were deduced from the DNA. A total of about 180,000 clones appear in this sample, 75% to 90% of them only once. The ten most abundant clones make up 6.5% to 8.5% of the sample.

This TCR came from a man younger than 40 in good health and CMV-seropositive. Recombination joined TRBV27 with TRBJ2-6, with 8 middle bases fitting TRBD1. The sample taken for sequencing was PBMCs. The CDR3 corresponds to CASSLSGRGHPPSGANVLTF. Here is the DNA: TGTGCCAGCAGTTTATCGGGCAGGGGGCATCCTCCTTCTGGGGCCAACGTCCTGACTTTC.